The 2 T cell receptor beta chains below were found in one sample sequenced in a study of T cells in Graves' hyperthyroidism and ophthalmopathy. RNA transcripts gave rise to amplified TCR beta CDR3 regions. The TCR CDR3 first-round RT-PCR relied on the HTBI primer set. TCRdb used MiXCR to reprocess the multiplex PCR reads, holding one entry per CDR3 protein. The sample includes almost 350,000 distinct CDR3 sequences, 15% to 20% of them seen just once. Input material: blood. These receptors all stem from a woman between 40 and 55 years old with Graves' ophthalmopathy.

At least ten counts were recorded for this clonotype. The V call is TRBV10-3, the J call TRBJ1-5; 8 bases are shared with TRBD1. This CDR3 comprises 13 residues. V dropped 8 bases and J dropped 4; count of bases not matched to a gene: 4. The germline CDR1 and CDR2 sequences are ENHRY and SYGVKD. CDR3 residues: CAISRDRNQPQHF. The CDR3 DNA sequence: TGTGCCATCTCCCGGGACAGGAATCAGCCCCAGCATTTT.

This clonotype was observed at least ten times. As DNA, the CDR3 is TGTGCCAGCATGTTCTACTCGGGGGAGACCCAGTACTTC. Protein: CASMFYSGETQYF. This chain links TRBV2 with TRBJ2-5; D may be TRBD2 (5 bases). The CDR3 length is 13 residues. CDR1 SNHLY and CDR2 FYNNEI come from the germline V gene. The V gene lost 7 bases and the J gene lost 5 bases, with 14 bases spanning the gap.